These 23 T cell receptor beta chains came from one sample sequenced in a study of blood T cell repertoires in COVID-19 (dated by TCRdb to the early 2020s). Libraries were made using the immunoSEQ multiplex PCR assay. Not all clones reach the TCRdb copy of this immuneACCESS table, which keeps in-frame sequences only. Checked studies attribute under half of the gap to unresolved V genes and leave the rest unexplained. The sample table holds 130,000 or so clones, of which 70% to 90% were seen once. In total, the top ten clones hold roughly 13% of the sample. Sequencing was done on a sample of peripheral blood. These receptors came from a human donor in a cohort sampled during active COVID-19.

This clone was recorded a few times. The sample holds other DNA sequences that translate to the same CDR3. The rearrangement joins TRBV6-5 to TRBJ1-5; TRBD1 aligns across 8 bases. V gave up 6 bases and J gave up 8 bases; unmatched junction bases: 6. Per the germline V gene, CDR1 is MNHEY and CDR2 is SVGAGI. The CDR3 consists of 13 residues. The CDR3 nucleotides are TGTGCCAGCAGGGGACAGGTGGGGGAGCCCCAGCATTTT. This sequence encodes CASRGQVGEPQHF.

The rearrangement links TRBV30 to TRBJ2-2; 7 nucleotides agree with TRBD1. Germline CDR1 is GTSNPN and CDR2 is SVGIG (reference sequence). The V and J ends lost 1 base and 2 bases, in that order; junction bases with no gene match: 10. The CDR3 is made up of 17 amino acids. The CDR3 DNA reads TGTGCCTGGAGTGCCAAATCCGGACAGGTCAACACCGGGGAGCTGTTTTTT. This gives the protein CAWSAKSGQVNTGELFF.

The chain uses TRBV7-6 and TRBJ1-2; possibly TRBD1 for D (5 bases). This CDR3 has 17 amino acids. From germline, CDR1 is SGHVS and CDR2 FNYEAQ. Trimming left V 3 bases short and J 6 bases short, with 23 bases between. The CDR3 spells CASSFTLGGLGVHGYTF. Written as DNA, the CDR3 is TGTGCCAGCAGCTTTACCTTAGGAGGGTTAGGGGTGCATGGCTACACCTTC.

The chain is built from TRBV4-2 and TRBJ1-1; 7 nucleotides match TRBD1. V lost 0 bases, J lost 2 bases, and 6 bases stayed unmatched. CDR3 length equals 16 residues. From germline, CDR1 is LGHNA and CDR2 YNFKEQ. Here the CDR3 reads CASSQDLGQTNTEAFF. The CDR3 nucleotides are TGTGCCAGCAGCCAAGATCTGGGACAGACAAACACTGAAGCTTTCTTT.

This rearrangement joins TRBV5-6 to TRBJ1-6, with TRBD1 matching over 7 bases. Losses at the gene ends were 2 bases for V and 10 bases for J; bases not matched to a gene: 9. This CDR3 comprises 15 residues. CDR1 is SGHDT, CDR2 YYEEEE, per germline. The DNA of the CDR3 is TGTGCCAGCAGCTTCGACAGGGTCGGGAGATCACCCCTCCACTTT. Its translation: CASSFDRVGRSPLHF.

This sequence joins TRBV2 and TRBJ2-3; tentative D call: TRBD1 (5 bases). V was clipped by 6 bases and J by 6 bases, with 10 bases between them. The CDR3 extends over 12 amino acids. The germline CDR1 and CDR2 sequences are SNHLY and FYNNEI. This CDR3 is CASRQGADTQYF. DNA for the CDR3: TGTGCCAGCAGACAAGGGGCGGATACGCAGTATTTT.

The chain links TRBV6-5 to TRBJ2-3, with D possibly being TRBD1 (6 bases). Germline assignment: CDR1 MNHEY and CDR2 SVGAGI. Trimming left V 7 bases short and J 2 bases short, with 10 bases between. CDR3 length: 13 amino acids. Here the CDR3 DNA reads TGTGCCAGCACTTTGGGGGCCACAGATACGCAGTATTTT. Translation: CASTLGATDTQYF.

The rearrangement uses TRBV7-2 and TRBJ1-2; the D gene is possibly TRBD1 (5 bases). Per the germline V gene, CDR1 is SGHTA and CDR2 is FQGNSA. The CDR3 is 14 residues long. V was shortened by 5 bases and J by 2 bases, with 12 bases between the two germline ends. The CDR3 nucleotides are TGTGCCAGCAGCCCGGGGGGGGGAAACTATGGCTACACCTTC. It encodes CASSPGGGNYGYTF.

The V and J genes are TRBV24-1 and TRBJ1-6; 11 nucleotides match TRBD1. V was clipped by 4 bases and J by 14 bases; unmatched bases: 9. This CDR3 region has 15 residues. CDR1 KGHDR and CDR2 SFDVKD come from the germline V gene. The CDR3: CATSDTSGTGGSLHF. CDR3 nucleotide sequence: TGTGCCACCAGTGACACCTCCGGGACAGGGGGATCCCTCCACTTT.

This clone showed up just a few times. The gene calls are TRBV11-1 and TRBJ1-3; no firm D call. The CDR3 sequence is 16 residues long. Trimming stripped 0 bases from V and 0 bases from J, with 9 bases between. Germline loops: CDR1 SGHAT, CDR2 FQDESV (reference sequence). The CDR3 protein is CASSLATRSSGNTIYF. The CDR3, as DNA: TGTGCCAGCAGCTTAGCGACGCGGAGCTCTGGAAACACCATATATTTT.

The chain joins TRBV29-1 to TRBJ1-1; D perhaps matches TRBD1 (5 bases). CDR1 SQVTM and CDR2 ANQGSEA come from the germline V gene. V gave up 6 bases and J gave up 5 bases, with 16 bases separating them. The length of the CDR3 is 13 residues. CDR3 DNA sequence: TGCAGCGTAACCGACAGCGTGGTTACTGAAGCTTTCTTT. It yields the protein CSVTDSVVTEAFF.

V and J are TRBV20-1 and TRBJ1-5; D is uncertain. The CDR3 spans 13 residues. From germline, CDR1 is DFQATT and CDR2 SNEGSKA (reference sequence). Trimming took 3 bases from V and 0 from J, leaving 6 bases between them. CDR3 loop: CSASTGSNQPQHF. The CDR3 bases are TGCAGTGCTAGTACGGGTAGCAATCAGCCCCAGCATTTT.

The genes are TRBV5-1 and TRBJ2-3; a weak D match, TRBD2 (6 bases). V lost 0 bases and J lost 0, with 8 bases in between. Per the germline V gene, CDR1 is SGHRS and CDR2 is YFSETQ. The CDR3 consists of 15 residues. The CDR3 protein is CASSLVLASTDTQYF. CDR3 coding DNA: TGCGCCAGCAGCTTGGTCCTAGCGAGCACAGATACGCAGTATTTT.

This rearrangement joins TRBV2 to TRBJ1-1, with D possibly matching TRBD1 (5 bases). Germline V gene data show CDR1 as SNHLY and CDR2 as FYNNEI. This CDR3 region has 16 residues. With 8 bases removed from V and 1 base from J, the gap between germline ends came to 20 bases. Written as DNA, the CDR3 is TGTGCCAGCGTGGGGGGAAAGACAAAGCCGAACACTGAAGCTTTCTTT. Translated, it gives CASVGGKTKPNTEAFF. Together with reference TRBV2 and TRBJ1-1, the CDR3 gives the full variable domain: EPEVTQTPSHQVTQMGQEVILRCVPISNHLYFYWYRQILGQKVEFLVSFYNNEISEKSEIFDDQFSVERPDGSNFTLKIRSTKLEDSAMYFCASVGGKTKPNTEAFFGQGTRLTVV.

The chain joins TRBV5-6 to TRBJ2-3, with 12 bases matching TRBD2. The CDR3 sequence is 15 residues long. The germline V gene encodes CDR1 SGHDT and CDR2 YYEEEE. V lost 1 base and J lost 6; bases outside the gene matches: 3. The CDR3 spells CASSLSLAGGDTQYF. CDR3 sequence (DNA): TGTGCCAGCAGCTTGAGTCTAGCGGGGGGGGATACGCAGTATTTT.

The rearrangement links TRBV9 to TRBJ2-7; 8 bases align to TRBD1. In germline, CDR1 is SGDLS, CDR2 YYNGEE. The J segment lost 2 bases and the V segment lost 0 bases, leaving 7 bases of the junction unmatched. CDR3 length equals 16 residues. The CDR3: CASSVGAPGQAYEQYF. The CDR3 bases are TGTGCCAGCAGCGTAGGAGCTCCGGGACAGGCCTACGAGCAGTACTTC.

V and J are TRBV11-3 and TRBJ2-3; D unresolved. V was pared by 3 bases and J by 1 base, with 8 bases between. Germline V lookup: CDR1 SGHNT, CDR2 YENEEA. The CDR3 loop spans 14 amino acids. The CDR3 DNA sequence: TGTGCCAGCAGCTTCCCCTCTGGCACAGATACGCAGTATTTT. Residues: CASSFPSGTDTQYF.

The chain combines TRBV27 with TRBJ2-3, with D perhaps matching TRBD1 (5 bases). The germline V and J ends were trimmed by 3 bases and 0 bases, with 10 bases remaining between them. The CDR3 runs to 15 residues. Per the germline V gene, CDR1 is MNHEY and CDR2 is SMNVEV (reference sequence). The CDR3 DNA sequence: TGTGCCAGCAGTTTTCGAACAGGAAGCACAGATACGCAGTATTTT. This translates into CASSFRTGSTDTQYF.

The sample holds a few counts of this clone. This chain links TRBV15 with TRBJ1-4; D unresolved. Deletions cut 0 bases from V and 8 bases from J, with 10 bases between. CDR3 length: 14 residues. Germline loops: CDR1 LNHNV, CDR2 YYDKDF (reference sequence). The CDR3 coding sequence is TGTGCCACCAGCAGAGATCTAGGTATCGAAAAACTGTTTTTT. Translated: CATSRDLGIEKLFF. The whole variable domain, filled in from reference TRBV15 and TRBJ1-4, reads DAMVIQNPRYQVTQFGKPVTLSCSQTLNHNVMYWYQQKSSQAPKLLFHYYDKDFNNEADTPDNFQSRRPNTSFCFLDIRSPGLGDTAMYLCATSRDLGIEKLFFGSGTQLSVL.

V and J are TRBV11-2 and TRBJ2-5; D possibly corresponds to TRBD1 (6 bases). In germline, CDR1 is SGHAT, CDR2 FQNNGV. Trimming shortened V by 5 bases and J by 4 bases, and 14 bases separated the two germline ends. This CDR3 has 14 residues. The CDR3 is CASSPNRAGETQYF. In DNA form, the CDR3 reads TGTGCCAGCAGCCCCAACAGGGCCGGAGAGACCCAGTACTTC.

The CDR3 DNA follows: TGTGCCAGCAGTGGGGGGGTAGGAAACAGAGGGGCGTACGAGCAGTACTTC. It yields the protein CASSGGVGNRGAYEQYF. This sequence joins TRBV6-1 and TRBJ2-7, with D perhaps TRBD2 (6 bases). CDR1 and CDR2 (germline): MNHNS, SASEGT. The CDR3 contains 17 residues. The ends were cut back, 4 bases at V and 4 bases at J, with 23 bases in the middle.

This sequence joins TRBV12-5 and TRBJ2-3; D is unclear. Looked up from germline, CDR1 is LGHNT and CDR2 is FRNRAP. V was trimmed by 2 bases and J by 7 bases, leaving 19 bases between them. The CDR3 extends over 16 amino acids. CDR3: CASGLWPPSRLNTQYF. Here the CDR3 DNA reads TGTGCTAGTGGTTTGTGGCCCCCTAGTAGGTTGAATACGCAGTATTTT.

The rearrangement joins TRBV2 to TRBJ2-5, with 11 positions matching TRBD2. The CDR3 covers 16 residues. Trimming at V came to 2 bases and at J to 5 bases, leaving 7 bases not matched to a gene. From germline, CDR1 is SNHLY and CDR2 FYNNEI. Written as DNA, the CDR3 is TGTGCCAGCAGTGAACTTAGCGGGGGGGCCGGGGAGACCCAGTACTTC. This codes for CASSELSGGAGETQYF.